These T cell receptor beta chains were read from a single sample in a study of cytomegalovirus exposure and HLA in healthy donors. Here immunoSEQ multiplex PCR was the method, and the copy in TCRdb shows in-frame clones only, minus some. This repertoire shows around 150,000 clones, roughly 86% found once; its top ten account for around 0.51%. Material for sequencing was PBMCs. The receptors derive from a woman aged 40 to 50 in good health and CMV-seronegative. The CDR3 runs from the conserved cysteine through the conserved F or W. The D gene is left open where the match is weak.

J	V	D	DNA	CDR3
TRBJ2-7	TRBV5-4	TRBD1	TGTGCCAGCAGCTTGGCCGGGACAGGCGCCTACGAGCAGTACTTC	CASSLAGTGAYEQYF
TRBJ2-7	TRBV6-6	NA	TGTGCCAGCAGTTACGGGCAGACCGAGCAGTACTTC	CASSYGQTEQYF
TRBJ2-1	TRBV5-1	TRBD2	TGCGCCAGCAGCTCGGGACTAGCGGGAGGGTTAGGTGAGCAGTTCTTC	CASSSGLAGGLGEQFF
TRBJ2-5	TRBV11-3	NA	TGTGCCAGCATGGGCCCTAAGGACCAAGAGACCCAGTACTTC	CASMGPKDQETQYF
TRBJ1-1	TRBV6-1	NA	TGTGCCAGCAGGGAAGGGGCGGGGGACCTGGACTTCTTT	CASREGAGDLDFF
TRBJ2-7	TRBV7-3	NA	TGTGCCAGCAGCTTAACCCCAGGGAACTCCTACGAGCAGTACTTC	CASSLTPGNSYEQYF
TRBJ1-4	TRBV7-8	NA	TGTGCCAGCAGCCCGAGCCAGGCTATGGGCCCTAATGAAAAACTGTTTTTT	CASSPSQAMGPNEKLFF
TRBJ2-3	TRBV7-2	NA	TGTGCCAGCAGCTTAACGGGATGGGGGGCAGATACGCAGTATTTT	CASSLTGWGADTQYF
TRBJ2-3	TRBV2	NA	TGTGCCAGCAGTAAACTAGTTACGGGTACAGATACGCAGTATTTT	CASSKLVTGTDTQYF
TRBJ2-5	TRBV5-1	TRBD2	TGCGCCAGCAGCTCGGGACTAGCGGGGGAGACCCAGTACTTC	CASSSGLAGETQYF
TRBJ1-2	TRBV7-9	NA	TGTGCCAGCAGCCTTCTCCAGTCAACTAACTATGGCTACACCTTC	CASSLLQSTNYGYTF
TRBJ1-4	TRBV9	NA	TGTGCCAGCAGCCCCACTCAGGGGTACGGTGAAAAACTGTTTTTT	CASSPTQGYGEKLFF
TRBJ2-1	TRBV19	NA	TGTGCCAGTAGTATATTCCCAGGGAGGTACGGGGAGCAGTTCTTC	CASSIFPGRYGEQFF
TRBJ2-2	TRBV18	TRBD1	TGTGCCAGCTCACCACCTCGTGGGACAGTGAACACCGGGGAGCTGTTTTTT	CASSPPRGTVNTGELFF
TRBJ2-5	TRBV7-9	NA	TGTGCCAGCAGCTTCTTATCAGGGCAAGAGACCCAGTACTTC	CASSFLSGQETQYF
TRBJ2-5	TRBV6-1	NA	TGTGCCAGCAGCGGGAATTGGGCAGGGGAAGAGACCCAGTACTTC	CASSGNWAGEETQYF
TRBJ2-2	TRBV10-3	TRBD2	TGTACCATCAGTGACAGGGGAGGTAGCGGGAGGCCGAACACCGGGGAGCTGTTTTTT	CTISDRGGSGRPNTGELFF
TRBJ2-1	TRBV6-6	NA	TGTGCCAGCAGTTACGAAGGGAGGGGGACAGAGCAGTTCTTC	CASSYEGRGTEQFF
TRBJ2-7	TRBV28	TRBD1	TGTGCCAGCAGTTCTTCCGGGACAGGGTGGGTCGAGCAGTACTTC	CASSSSGTGWVEQYF
TRBJ2-1	TRBV7-9	NA	TGTTCCAGCAGCTTAGCGGCGGGCCACTACAATGAGCAGTTCTTC	CSSSLAAGHYNEQFF